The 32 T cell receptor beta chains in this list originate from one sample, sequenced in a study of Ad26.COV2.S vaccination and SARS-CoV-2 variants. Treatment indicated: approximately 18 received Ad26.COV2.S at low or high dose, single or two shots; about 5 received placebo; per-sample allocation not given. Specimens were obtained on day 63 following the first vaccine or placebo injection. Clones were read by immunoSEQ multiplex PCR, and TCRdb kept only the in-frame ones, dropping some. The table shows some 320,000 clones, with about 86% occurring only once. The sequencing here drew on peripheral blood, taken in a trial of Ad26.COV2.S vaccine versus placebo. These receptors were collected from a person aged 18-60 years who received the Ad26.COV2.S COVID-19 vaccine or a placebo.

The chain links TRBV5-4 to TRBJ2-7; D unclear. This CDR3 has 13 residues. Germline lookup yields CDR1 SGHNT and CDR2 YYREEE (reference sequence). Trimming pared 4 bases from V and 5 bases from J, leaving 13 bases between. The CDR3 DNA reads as TGTGCCAGCAGCCTCGAAAGGCGGAACGAGCAGTACTTC. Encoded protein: CASSLERRNEQYF.

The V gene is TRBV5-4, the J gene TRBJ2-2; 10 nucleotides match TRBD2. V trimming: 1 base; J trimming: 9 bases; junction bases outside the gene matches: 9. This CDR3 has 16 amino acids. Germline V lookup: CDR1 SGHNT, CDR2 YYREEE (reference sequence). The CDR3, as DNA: TGTGCCAGCAGCTTGCGGTCTAGCGGGGGCCACCGGGAGCTGTTTTTT. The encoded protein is CASSLRSSGGHRELFF.

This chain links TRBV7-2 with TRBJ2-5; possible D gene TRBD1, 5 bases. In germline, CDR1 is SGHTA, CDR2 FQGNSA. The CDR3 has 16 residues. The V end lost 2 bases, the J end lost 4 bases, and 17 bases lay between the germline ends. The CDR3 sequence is CASSLFSQRGGETQYF. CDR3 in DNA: TGTGCCAGCAGCTTATTCTCCCAAAGGGGCGGAGAGACCCAGTACTTC. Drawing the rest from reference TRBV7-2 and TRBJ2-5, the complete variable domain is GAGVSQSPSNKVTEKGKDVELRCDPISGHTALYWYRQSLGQGLEFLIYFQGNSAPDKSGLPSDRFSAERTGGSVSTLTIQRTQQEDSAVYLCASSLFSQRGGETQYFGPGTRLLVL.

CDR3 protein: CASSRRENTGELFF. In DNA, the CDR3 is TGTGCCAGCAGCCGCCGAGAGAACACCGGGGAGCTGTTTTTT. V usage is TRBV2 and J usage is TRBJ2-2; D gene unclear. The CDR3 consists of 14 residues. Trimming cost V 6 bases and J 1 base, with 9 bases left between them. Per the germline V gene, CDR1 is SNHLY and CDR2 is FYNNEI.

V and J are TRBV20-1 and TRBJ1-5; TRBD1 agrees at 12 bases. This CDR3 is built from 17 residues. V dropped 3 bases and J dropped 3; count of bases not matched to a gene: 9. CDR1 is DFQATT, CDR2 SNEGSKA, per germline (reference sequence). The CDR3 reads CSASAGTGGGNNQPQHF. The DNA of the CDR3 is TGCAGTGCTAGTGCCGGGACAGGGGGCGGGAACAATCAGCCCCAGCATTTT.

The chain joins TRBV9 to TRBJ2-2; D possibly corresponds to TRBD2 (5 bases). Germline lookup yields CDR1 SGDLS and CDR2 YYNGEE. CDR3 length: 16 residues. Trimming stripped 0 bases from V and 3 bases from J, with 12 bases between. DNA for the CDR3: TGTGCCAGCAGCGTAGAGGCGGGCTACTACACCGGGGAGCTGTTTTTT. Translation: CASSVEAGYYTGELFF.

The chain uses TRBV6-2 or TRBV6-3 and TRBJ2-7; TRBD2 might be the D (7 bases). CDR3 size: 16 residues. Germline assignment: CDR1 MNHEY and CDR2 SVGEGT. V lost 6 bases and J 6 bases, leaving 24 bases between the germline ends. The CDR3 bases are TGTGCCAGCAGCCGACCTCGTCGCGGGGGCACGGGCGAGCAGTACTTC. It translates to CASSRPRRGGTGEQYF.

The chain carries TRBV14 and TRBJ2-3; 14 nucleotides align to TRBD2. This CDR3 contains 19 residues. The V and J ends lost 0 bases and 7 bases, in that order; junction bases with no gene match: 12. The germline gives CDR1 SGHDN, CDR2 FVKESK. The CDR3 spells CASSQERIPGLAGDYTQYF. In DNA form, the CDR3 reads TGTGCCAGCAGCCAAGAACGCATACCGGGACTAGCGGGGGACTATACGCAGTATTTT.

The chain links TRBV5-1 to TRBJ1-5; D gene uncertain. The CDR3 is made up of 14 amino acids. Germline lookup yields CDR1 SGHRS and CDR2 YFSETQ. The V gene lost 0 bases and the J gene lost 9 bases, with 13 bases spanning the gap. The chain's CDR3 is CASSLDPFDRPQHF. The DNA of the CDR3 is TGCGCCAGCAGCTTGGACCCTTTCGACCGGCCCCAGCATTTT.

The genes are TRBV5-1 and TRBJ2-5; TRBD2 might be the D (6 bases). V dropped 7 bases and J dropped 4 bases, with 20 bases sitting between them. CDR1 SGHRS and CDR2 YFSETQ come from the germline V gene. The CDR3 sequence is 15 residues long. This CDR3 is CASRWTSRAGETQYF. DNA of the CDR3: TGCGCCAGCCGATGGACCTCGAGAGCGGGAGAGACCCAGTACTTC.

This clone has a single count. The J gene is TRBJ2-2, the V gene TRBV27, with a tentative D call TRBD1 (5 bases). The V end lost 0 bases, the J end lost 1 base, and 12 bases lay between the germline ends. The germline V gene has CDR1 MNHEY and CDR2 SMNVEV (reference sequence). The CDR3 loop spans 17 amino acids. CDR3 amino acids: CASSLSSSRVNTGELFF. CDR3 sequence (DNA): TGTGCCAGCAGTTTATCTAGTAGCAGGGTGAACACCGGGGAGCTGTTTTTT.

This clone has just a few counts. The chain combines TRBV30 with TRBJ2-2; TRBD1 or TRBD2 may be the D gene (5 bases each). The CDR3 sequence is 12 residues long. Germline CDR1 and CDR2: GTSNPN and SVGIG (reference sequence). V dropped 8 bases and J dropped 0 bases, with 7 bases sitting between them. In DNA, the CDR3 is TGTGCCGGGACCCCGAACACCGGGGAGCTGTTTTTT. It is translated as CAGTPNTGELFF.

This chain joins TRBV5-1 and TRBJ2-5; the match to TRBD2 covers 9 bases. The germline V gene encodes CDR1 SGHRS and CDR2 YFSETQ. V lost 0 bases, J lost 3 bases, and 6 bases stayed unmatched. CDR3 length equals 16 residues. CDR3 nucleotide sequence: TGCGCCAGCAGCTTGGTAGCGGGGGCACCGAAAGAGACCCAGTACTTC. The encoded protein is CASSLVAGAPKETQYF.

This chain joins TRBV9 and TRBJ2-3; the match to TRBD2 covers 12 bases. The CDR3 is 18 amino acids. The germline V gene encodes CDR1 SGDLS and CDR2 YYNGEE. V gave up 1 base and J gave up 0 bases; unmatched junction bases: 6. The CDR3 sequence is CASSVKLAGGSSTDTQYF. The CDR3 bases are TGTGCCAGCAGCGTAAAACTAGCGGGGGGTTCTAGCACAGATACGCAGTATTTT.

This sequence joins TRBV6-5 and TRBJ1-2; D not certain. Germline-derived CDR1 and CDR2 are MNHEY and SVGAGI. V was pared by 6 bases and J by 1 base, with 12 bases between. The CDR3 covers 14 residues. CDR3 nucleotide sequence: TGTGCCAGCAGAAAAGGAGCAAATAACTATGGCTACACCTTC. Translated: CASRKGANNYGYTF.

This CDR3 reads CASSQGAGRFADTQYF. The CDR3, as DNA: TGCGCCAGCAGCCAAGGAGCAGGGAGGTTCGCAGATACGCAGTATTTT. V and J are TRBV4-1 and TRBJ2-3; D possibly corresponds to TRBD2 (6 bases). The germline V gene encodes CDR1 MGHRA and CDR2 YSYEKL. V was shortened by 1 base and J by 4 bases, with 15 bases between the two germline ends. This CDR3 is 16 amino acids long.

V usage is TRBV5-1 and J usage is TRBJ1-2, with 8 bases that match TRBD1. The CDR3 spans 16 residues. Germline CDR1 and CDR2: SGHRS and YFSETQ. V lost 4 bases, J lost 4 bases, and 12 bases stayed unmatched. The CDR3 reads CASSGNTGGVGYGYTF. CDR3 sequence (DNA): TGCGCCAGCAGCGGGAACACAGGGGGAGTAGGCTATGGCTACACCTTC.

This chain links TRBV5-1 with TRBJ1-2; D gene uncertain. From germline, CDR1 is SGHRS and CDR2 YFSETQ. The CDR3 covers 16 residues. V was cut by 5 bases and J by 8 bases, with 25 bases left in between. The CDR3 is CASRLVEGTATGGYTF. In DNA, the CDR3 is TGCGCCAGCAGGCTTGTGGAGGGAACAGCGACCGGGGGCTACACCTTC.

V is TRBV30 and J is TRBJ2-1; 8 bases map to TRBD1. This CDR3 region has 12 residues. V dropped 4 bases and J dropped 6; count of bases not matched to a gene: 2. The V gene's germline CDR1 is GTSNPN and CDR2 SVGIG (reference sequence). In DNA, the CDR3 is TGTGCCTGGACAGGGGGCGGCAATGAGCAGTTCTTC. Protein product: CAWTGGGNEQFF.

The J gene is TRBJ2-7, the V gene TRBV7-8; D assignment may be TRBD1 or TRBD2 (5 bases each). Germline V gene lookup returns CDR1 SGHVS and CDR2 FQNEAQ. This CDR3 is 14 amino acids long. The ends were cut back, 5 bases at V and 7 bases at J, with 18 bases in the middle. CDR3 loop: CASSTYSGAQEQYF. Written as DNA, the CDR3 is TGTGCCAGCAGCACCTATTCCGGGGCTCAGGAGCAGTACTTC.

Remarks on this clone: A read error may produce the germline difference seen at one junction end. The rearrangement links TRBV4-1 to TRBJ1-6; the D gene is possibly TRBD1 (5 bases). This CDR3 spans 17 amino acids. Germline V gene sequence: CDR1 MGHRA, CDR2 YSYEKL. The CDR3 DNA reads TGCGCCAGCAGCCAAGATTGGGGAGGGACCTATGATTCACCCCTCCACTTT. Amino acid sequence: CASSQDWGGTYDSPLHF.

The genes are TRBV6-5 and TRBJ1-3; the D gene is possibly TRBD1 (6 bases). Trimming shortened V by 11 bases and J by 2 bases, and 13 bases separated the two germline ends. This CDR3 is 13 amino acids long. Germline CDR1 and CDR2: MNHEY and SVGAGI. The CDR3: CASGGGTGNTIYF. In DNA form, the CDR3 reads TGTGCCTCCGGAGGGGGTACTGGAAACACCATATATTTT.

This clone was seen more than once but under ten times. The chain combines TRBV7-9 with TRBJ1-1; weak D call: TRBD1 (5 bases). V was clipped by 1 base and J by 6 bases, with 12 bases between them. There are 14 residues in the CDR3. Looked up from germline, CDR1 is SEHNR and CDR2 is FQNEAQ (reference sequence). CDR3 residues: CASSLGGSAAEAFF. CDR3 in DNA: TGTGCCAGCAGCTTAGGGGGGAGTGCGGCTGAAGCTTTCTTT.

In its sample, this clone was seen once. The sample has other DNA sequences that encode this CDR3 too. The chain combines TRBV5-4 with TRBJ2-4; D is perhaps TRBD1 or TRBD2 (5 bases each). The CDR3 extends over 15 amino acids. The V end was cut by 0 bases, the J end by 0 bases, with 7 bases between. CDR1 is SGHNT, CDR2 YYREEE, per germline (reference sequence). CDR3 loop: CASSLAGTAKNIQYF. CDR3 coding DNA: TGTGCCAGCAGCTTGGCCGGGACAGCCAAAAACATTCAGTACTTC. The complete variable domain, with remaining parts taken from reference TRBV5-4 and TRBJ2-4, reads ETGVTQSPTHLIKTRGQQVTLRCSSQSGHNTVSWYQQALGQGPQFIFQYYREEENGRGNFPPRFSGLQFPNYSSELNVNALELDDSALYLCASSLAGTAKNIQYFGAGTRLSVL.

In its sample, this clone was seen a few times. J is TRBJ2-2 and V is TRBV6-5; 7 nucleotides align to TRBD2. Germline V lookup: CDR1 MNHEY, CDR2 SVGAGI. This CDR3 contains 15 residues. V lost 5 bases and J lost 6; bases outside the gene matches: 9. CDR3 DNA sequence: TGTGCCAGCAGTCCACGGGGGGAAGGTTCCGGGGAGCTGTTTTTT. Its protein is CASSPRGEGSGELFF.

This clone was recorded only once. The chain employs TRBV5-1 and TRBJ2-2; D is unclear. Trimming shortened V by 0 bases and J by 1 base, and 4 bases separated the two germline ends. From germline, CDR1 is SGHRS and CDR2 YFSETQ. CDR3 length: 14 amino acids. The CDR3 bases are TGCGCCAGCAGCTTGGCCCAGAACACCGGGGAGCTGTTTTTT. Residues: CASSLAQNTGELFF.

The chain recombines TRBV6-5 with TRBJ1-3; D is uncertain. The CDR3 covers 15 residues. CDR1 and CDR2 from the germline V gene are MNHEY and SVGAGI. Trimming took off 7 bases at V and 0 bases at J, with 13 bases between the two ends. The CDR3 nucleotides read TGTGCCAGCACCACTCGACTTACCTCTGGAAACACCATATATTTT. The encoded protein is CASTTRLTSGNTIYF.

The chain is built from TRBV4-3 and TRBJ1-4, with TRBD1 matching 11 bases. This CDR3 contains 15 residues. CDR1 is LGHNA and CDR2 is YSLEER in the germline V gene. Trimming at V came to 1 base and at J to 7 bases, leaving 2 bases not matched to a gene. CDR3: CASSQADRGREKLFF. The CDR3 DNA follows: TGCGCCAGCAGCCAAGCGGACAGGGGGCGTGAAAAACTGTTTTTT.

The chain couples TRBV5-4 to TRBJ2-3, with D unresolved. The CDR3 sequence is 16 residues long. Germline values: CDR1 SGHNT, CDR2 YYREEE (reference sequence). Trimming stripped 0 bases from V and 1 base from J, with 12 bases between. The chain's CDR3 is CASSLEGALGTDTQYF. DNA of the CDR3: TGTGCCAGCAGCTTGGAAGGCGCCCTAGGCACAGATACGCAGTATTTT.

The CDR3 loop is CASSVALPTSGVYNEQFF. In DNA, the CDR3 is TGTGCCAGCAGCGTAGCCCTCCCCACTAGCGGGGTTTACAATGAGCAGTTCTTC. This chain joins TRBV9 and TRBJ2-1; 10 nucleotides line up with TRBD2. CDR1 SGDLS and CDR2 YYNGEE come from the germline V gene. This CDR3 contains 18 residues. The V gene end was trimmed by 0 bases and the J gene end by 4 bases; junction bases not matched to a gene: 10.

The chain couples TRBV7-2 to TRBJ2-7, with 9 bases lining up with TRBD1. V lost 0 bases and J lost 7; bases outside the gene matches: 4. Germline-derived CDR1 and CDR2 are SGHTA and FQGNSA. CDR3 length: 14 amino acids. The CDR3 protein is CASSLAQGAGEQYF. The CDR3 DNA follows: TGTGCCAGCAGCTTAGCACAGGGGGCGGGGGAGCAGTACTTC. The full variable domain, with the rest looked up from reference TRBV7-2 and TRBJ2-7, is GAGVSQSPSNKVTEKGKDVELRCDPISGHTALYWYRQSLGQGLEFLIYFQGNSAPDKSGLPSDRFSAERTGGSVSTLTIQRTQQEDSAVYLCASSLAQGAGEQYFGPGTRLTVT.

This CDR3 reads CASSDTGEGLFF. The CDR3 region has the DNA TGTGCCAGCAGTGACACAGGGGAAGGACTGTTTTTT. The rearrangement joins TRBV2 to TRBJ1-4, with 7 bases that match TRBD1. The CDR3 runs 12 residues. CDR1 is SNHLY, CDR2 FYNNEI, per germline. V shed 3 bases, J shed 13 bases, and the junction held 5 bases outside the gene matches.